These 29 T cell receptor beta chains were all obtained from the same sample, sequenced in a study of T cell responses to AZD1222 COVID-19 vaccine. The table came from immunoSEQ multiplex PCR; TCRdb's copy has only in-frame clones and leaves some out. Seen here are 170,000 or so clones, 85% to 95% observed once, and the top ten hold 0.8% to 1.3%. This specimen consisted of peripheral blood, obtained 28 days after the second dose of the MenACWY control vaccine. The receptors come from an adult who received the MenACWY meningococcal vaccine as a control.

The V call is TRBV19, the J call TRBJ1-1; D gene uncertain. V lost 1 base, J lost 0 bases, and 12 bases lay in between. Germline V lookup: CDR1 LNHDA, CDR2 SQIVND (reference sequence). CDR3 length equals 16 residues. CDR3 loop: CASSIAARTMNTEAFF. The CDR3 region has the DNA TGTGCCAGTAGTATAGCCGCGAGAACCATGAACACTGAAGCTTTCTTT.

The rearrangement joins TRBV7-9 to TRBJ1-1; D might be TRBD1 (5 bases). Deletions cut 1 base from V and 4 bases from J, with 7 bases between. Germline lookup yields CDR1 SEHNR and CDR2 FQNEAQ (reference sequence). The CDR3 is 13 residues long. The CDR3 sequence: CASSLDGGTEAFF. As DNA, the CDR3 is TGTGCCAGCAGCTTAGACGGGGGCACTGAAGCTTTCTTT.

The rearrangement joins TRBV7-9 to TRBJ1-5; D is ambiguous. V lost 3 bases, J lost 1 base, and 13 bases lay in between. Germline V gene lookup returns CDR1 SEHNR and CDR2 FQNEAQ (reference sequence). There are 16 residues in the CDR3. Here the CDR3 reads CASSLDRESSNQPQHF. The CDR3 DNA reads as TGTGCCAGCAGCTTGGATCGGGAGTCCAGCAATCAGCCCCAGCATTTT.

This chain uses TRBV6-6 with TRBJ1-5; D possibly corresponds to TRBD1 (6 bases). Germline CDR1 reads MNHNY; CDR2 reads SVGAGI (reference sequence). This CDR3 has 15 residues. V dropped 6 bases and J dropped 1 base, with 13 bases sitting between them. The CDR3 reads CASSEQGGSNQPQHF. DNA of the CDR3: TGTGCCAGCAGCGAACAGGGTGGAAGCAATCAGCCCCAGCATTTT.

The genes are TRBV7-2 and TRBJ2-7; a weak D match, TRBD1 (5 bases). Germline CDR1 reads SGHTA; CDR2 reads FQGNSA. The CDR3 has 15 residues. The germline V and J ends were trimmed by 1 base and 4 bases, with 14 bases remaining between them. This CDR3 reads CASSLEGSNVYEQYF. The CDR3 DNA is TGTGCCAGCAGCTTAGAGGGGTCGAACGTATACGAGCAGTACTTC.

V is TRBV28 and J is TRBJ2-1; no clear D gene. This CDR3 region has 13 residues. The germline V and J ends were trimmed by 1 base and 12 bases, with 13 bases remaining between them. CDR1 is MDHEN and CDR2 is SYDVKM in the germline V gene. The CDR3, as DNA: TGTGCCAGCAGTTTATCGGGTAGCCTGGGGCAGTTCTTC. Translation gives CASSLSGSLGQFF.

This chain connects TRBV6-5 to TRBJ1-5, with 7 positions matching TRBD1. Trimming at V came to 6 bases and at J to 2 bases, leaving 4 bases not matched to a gene. The CDR3 is 14 amino acids. Germline V gene data show CDR1 as MNHEY and CDR2 as SVGAGI. Here the CDR3 reads CASRRTGGNQPQHF. The CDR3, as DNA: TGTGCCAGCAGGCGAACAGGGGGCAATCAGCCCCAGCATTTT.

The genes are TRBV30 and TRBJ1-2; TRBD1 is a possible D gene (6 bases). The germline V and J ends were trimmed by 4 bases and 8 bases, with 11 bases remaining between them. Per the germline V gene, CDR1 is GTSNPN and CDR2 is SVGIG (reference sequence). The CDR3 runs to 11 residues. CDR3: CAWNREGGYTF. In DNA, the CDR3 is TGTGCCTGGAACAGGGAAGGAGGCTACACCTTC.

The V call is TRBV7-3, the J call TRBJ2-3; TRBD2 aligns across 8 bases. Unmatched junction bases numbered 5, after V lost 2 bases and J lost 1 base. CDR3 size: 16 residues. Germline-derived CDR1 and CDR2 are SGHTA and FQGTGA. The CDR3 coding sequence is TGTGCCAGCAGCTTATTCCTAGCGGGTGGCACAGATACGCAGTATTTT. Translating gives CASSLFLAGGTDTQYF.

The rearrangement uses TRBV2 and TRBJ1-2; 8 bases agree with TRBD1. The V and J ends lost 3 bases and 6 bases, in that order; junction bases with no gene match: 6. Germline CDR1 SNHLY, CDR2 FYNNEI. This CDR3 comprises 14 residues. CDR3 region: CASSEDRVTHGYTF. DNA for the CDR3: TGTGCCAGCAGTGAGGACAGGGTAACCCATGGCTACACCTTC.

This rearrangement joins TRBV6-1 to TRBJ1-2; a possible D gene is TRBD1 (5 bases). CDR3 length: 16 amino acids. Germline CDR1 is MNHNS and CDR2 is SASEGT. The V gene lost 8 bases and the J gene lost 6 bases, with 25 bases spanning the gap. The CDR3 DNA reads TGTGCCAGCGGTGCCACCGGGACTTCCTCTGCGGATGGCTACACCTTC. Translated: CASGATGTSSADGYTF.

The rearrangement joins TRBV2 to TRBJ1-6, with D perhaps matching TRBD1 (5 bases). Germline V gene data show CDR1 as SNHLY and CDR2 as FYNNEI. V was cut by 8 bases and J by 4 bases, with 12 bases left in between. The CDR3 has 14 residues. The CDR3 is CASSLTEYNSPLHF. In nucleotides, the CDR3 is TGTGCCAGCTCTCTGACAGAGTATAATTCACCCCTCCACTTT. The full variable domain, rest sourced from reference TRBV2 and TRBJ1-6, is EPEVTQTPSHQVTQMGQEVILRCVPISNHLYFYWYRQILGQKVEFLVSFYNNEISEKSEIFDDQFSVERPDGSNFTLKIRSTKLEDSAMYFCASSLTEYNSPLHFGNGTRLTVT.

The rearrangement joins TRBV30 to TRBJ2-1; TRBD1 agrees at 9 bases. The CDR3 loop spans 17 amino acids. In germline, CDR1 is GTSNPN, CDR2 SVGIG (reference sequence). V lost 0 bases, J lost 4 bases, and 10 bases stayed unmatched. CDR3 loop: CAWSVPPWDREYNEQFF. Written as DNA, the CDR3 is TGTGCCTGGAGTGTACCTCCTTGGGACAGGGAGTACAATGAGCAGTTCTTC.

The V gene is TRBV5-1, the J gene TRBJ2-5, with 15 bases aligning to TRBD2. This CDR3 comprises 17 residues. Looked up from germline, CDR1 is SGHRS and CDR2 is YFSETQ. J lost 5 bases, V lost 4 bases, and 9 bases had no gene match. The CDR3 region has the DNA TGCGCCAGCAGCCCCGGACTAGCGGGGGGGCCGGAGGAGACCCAGTACTTC. Translating it yields CASSPGLAGGPEETQYF.

The V call is TRBV7-6, the J call TRBJ1-4, with TRBD1 matching 10 bases. The CDR3 extends over 16 amino acids. The V gene end was trimmed by 3 bases and the J gene end by 8 bases; junction bases not matched to a gene: 9. Germline-derived CDR1 and CDR2 are SGHVS and FNYEAQ. The chain's CDR3 is CASSLSTGTGDEKLFF. The CDR3 nucleotides are TGTGCCAGCAGCTTGTCGACCGGGACAGGGGACGAAAAACTGTTTTTT.

This chain connects TRBV5-5 to TRBJ1-1, with D unresolved. Trimming shortened V by 4 bases and J by 3 bases, and 7 bases separated the two germline ends. This CDR3 region has 12 residues. Germline V gives CDR1 SGHKS, CDR2 YYEKEE (reference sequence). The CDR3 DNA sequence: TGTGCCAGCAGCCTCTTGGACACTGAAGCTTTCTTT. Protein: CASSLLDTEAFF.

The genes are TRBV5-8 and TRBJ2-7; 11 bases match TRBD2. The CDR3 has 14 residues. The junction had 2 bases not matched to a gene; V was cut back by 4 bases and J by 2 bases. Germline CDR1 and CDR2: SGHTS and YDEGEE. CDR3 in amino acids: CASSKGLAAYEQYF. In DNA, the CDR3 is TGTGCCAGCAGCAAGGGACTAGCGGCCTACGAGCAGTACTTC. The whole variable domain, filled in from reference TRBV5-8 and TRBJ2-7, reads EAGVTQSPTHLIKTRGQQATLRCSPISGHTSVYWYQQALGLGLQFLLWYDEGEERNRGNFPPRFSGRQFPNYSSELNVNALELEDSALYLCASSKGLAAYEQYFGPGTRLTVT.

This chain joins TRBV3-1 (or the pseudogene TRBV3-2) and TRBJ1-5; D may be TRBD1 (5 bases). The CDR3 contains 13 residues. From germline, CDR1 is LGHDT and CDR2 YNNKEL (reference sequence). Between the trimmed V and J ends, which lost 1 base and 6 bases, there was a span of 7 bases. For the CDR3, the DNA is TGTGCCAGCAGCCAAGTGGGGACTCAGCCCCAGCATTTT. Translating it yields CASSQVGTQPQHF.

The V and J genes are TRBV12-3 or TRBV12-4 and TRBJ2-1; unclear D gene. Trimming took 3 bases from V and 3 from J, leaving 6 bases between them. This CDR3 contains 13 residues. The CDR3 reads CASSFNYYNEQFF. In nucleotides, the CDR3 is TGTGCCAGCAGTTTTAACTACTACAATGAGCAGTTCTTC.

CDR3 residues: CASSHGGLAGGEQYF. The CDR3 coding sequence is TGTGCCAGCAGTCACGGGGGACTAGCGGGGGGCGAGCAGTACTTC. The genes are TRBV6-2 or TRBV6-3 and TRBJ2-7, with TRBD2 matching over 15 bases. Germline V CDR1 and CDR2: MNHEY, SVGEGT. The CDR3 loop spans 15 amino acids. Trimming took 5 bases from V and 6 from J; bases not matched to a gene: 5.

The J gene is TRBJ2-1, the V gene TRBV6-5; D is unclear. The V gene lost 2 bases and the J gene lost 8 bases, with 16 bases spanning the gap. The CDR3 has 15 residues. Germline assignment: CDR1 MNHEY and CDR2 SVGAGI. CDR3 residues: CASSYDPMTGHEQFF. CDR3 in DNA: TGTGCCAGCAGTTACGACCCCATGACGGGCCATGAGCAGTTCTTC.

The chain carries TRBV3-1 (or the pseudogene TRBV3-2) and TRBJ2-5; TRBD2 matches 8 bases. V dropped 4 bases and J dropped 5; count of bases not matched to a gene: 15. This CDR3 region has 17 residues. From germline, CDR1 is LGHDT and CDR2 YNNKEL (reference sequence). Here the CDR3 DNA reads TGTGCCAGCAGCCCTATACACCCCGGGGGGGCCGGTGAGACCCAGTACTTC. Amino acid sequence: CASSPIHPGGAGETQYF.

The chain combines TRBV5-1 with TRBJ1-1; D not resolved. The germline V gene encodes CDR1 SGHRS and CDR2 YFSETQ. V dropped 1 base and J dropped 1 base, with 8 bases sitting between them. This CDR3 is built from 14 residues. The CDR3 DNA follows: TGCGCCAGCAGCTTGATGGGCCGGAACACTGAAGCTTTCTTT. Its protein is CASSLMGRNTEAFF.

This sequence joins TRBV5-1 and TRBJ2-5; TRBD1 matches at 9 bases. Losses at the gene ends were 5 bases for V and 4 bases for J; bases not matched to a gene: 15. The CDR3 is made up of 17 amino acids. Germline V CDR1 and CDR2: SGHRS, YFSETQ. The CDR3 sequence: CASSFNPGQGPGETQYF. Here the CDR3 DNA reads TGCGCCAGCAGTTTCAACCCGGGACAGGGTCCCGGAGAGACCCAGTACTTC.

The gene calls are TRBV30 and TRBJ1-3; 8 bases are shared with TRBD1. The CDR3 has 14 residues. The germline V gene encodes CDR1 GTSNPN and CDR2 SVGIG (reference sequence). The J segment lost 1 base and the V segment lost 3 bases, leaving 2 bases of the junction unmatched. In DNA form, the CDR3 reads TGTGCCTGGAGAAGGGACAGGTCTGGAAACACCATATATTTT. This sequence encodes CAWRRDRSGNTIYF.

This sequence joins TRBV21-1 and TRBJ1-2; the listed D gene, TRBD1, was not tested against the DNA. TRBV21-1 is annotated as a pseudogene. The CDR3 totals 16 residues. CDR3 amino acids: CASSKLPGWQGTGYTF. CDR3 nucleotides: TGTGCCAGCAGCAAACTCCCCGGGTGGCAGGGAACTGGCTACACCTTC.

The chain employs TRBV18 and TRBJ2-1; D may be TRBD1 (6 bases). This CDR3 spans 13 amino acids. V lost 4 bases, J lost 14 bases, and 18 bases lay in between. The germline CDR1 and CDR2 sequences are KGHSH and LQKENI. CDR3 sequence reads: CASSRTGGAEEFF. CDR3 DNA: TGTGCCAGCTCACGGACTGGGGGCGCCGAGGAGTTCTTC. Filled out from reference TRBV18 and TRBJ2-1, the complete variable domain reads NAGVMQNPRHLVRRRGQEARLRCSPMKGHSHVYWYRQLPEEGLKFMVYLQKENIIDESGMPKERFSAEFPKEGPSILRIQQVVRGDSAAYFCASSRTGGAEEFFGPGTRLTVL.

The V and J genes are TRBV5-8 and TRBJ1-4, with D uncertain. Germline V CDR1 and CDR2: SGHTS, YDEGEE. Between the trimmed V and J ends, which lost 2 bases and 4 bases, there was a span of 9 bases. The CDR3 runs 14 residues. DNA of the CDR3: TGTGCCAGCAGCTTCGACCGTTATAATGAAAAACTGTTTTTT. It encodes CASSFDRYNEKLFF.

The chain uses TRBV5-1 and TRBJ1-4; a possible D gene is TRBD1 (6 bases). This CDR3 has 12 amino acids. Per the germline V gene, CDR1 is SGHRS and CDR2 is YFSETQ. V was trimmed by 4 bases and J by 5 bases, leaving 6 bases between them. The chain's CDR3 is CASSTGNEKLFF. CDR3 DNA: TGCGCCAGCAGCACAGGGAATGAAAAACTGTTTTTT.